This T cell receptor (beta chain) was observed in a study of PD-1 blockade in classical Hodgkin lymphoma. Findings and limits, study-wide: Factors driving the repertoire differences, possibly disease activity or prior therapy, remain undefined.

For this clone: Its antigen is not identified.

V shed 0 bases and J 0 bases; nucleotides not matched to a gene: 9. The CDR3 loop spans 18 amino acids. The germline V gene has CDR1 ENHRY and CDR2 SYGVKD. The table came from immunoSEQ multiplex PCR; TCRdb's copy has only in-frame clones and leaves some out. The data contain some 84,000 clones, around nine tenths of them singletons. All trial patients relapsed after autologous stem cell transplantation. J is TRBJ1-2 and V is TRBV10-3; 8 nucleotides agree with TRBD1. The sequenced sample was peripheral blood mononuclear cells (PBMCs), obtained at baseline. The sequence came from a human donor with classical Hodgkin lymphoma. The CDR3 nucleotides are TGTGCCATCAGTGAGTCTGGGGGACAGGTGACATCTAACTATGGCTACACCTTC. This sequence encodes CAISESGGQVTSNYGYTF.